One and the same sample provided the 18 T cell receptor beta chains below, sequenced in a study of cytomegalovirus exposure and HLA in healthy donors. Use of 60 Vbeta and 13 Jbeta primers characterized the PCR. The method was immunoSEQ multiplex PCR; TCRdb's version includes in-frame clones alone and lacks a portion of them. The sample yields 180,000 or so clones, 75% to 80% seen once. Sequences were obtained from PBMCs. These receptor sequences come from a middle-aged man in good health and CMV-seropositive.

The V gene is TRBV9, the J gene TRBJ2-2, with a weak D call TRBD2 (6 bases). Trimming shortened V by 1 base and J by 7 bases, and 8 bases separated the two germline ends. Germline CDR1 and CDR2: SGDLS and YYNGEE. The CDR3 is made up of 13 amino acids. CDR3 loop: CASSVRGFGELFF. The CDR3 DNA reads TGTGCCAGCAGCGTACGGGGGTTCGGGGAGCTGTTTTTT. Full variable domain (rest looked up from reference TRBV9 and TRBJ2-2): DSGVTQTPKHLITATGQRVTLRCSPRSGDLSVYWYQQSLDQGLQFLIQYYNGEERAKGNILERFSAQQFPDLHSELNLSSLELGDSALYFCASSVRGFGELFFGEGSRLTVL.

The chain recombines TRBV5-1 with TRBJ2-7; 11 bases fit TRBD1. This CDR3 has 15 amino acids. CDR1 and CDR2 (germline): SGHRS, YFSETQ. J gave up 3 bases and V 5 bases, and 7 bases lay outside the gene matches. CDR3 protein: CASRTMGQGVYEQYF. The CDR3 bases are TGCGCCAGCAGAACTATGGGACAGGGGGTCTACGAGCAGTACTTC.

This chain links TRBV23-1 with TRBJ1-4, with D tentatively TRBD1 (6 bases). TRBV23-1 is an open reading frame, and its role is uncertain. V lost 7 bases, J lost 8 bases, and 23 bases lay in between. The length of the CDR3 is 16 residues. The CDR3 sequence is CASTQKGNRDNEKLFF. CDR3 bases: TGCGCCAGCACCCAAAAGGGGAACAGGGATAACGAAAAACTGTTTTTT.

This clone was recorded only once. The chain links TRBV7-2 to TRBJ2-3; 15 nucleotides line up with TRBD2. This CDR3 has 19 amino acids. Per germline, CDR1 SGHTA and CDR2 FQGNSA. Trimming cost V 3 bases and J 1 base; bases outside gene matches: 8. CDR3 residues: CASSFGGLAGGSRTDTQYF. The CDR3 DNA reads TGTGCCAGCAGCTTTGGTGGACTAGCGGGGGGGTCTCGCACAGATACGCAGTATTTT.

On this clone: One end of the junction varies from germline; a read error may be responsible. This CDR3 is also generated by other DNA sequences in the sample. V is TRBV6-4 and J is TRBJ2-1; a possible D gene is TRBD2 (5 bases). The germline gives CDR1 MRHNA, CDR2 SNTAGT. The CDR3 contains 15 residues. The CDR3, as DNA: TGCGCCAGCAGTGAAGGCAACGGGAACTACAATGAGCAGTTCTTC. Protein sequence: CASSEGNGNYNEQFF.

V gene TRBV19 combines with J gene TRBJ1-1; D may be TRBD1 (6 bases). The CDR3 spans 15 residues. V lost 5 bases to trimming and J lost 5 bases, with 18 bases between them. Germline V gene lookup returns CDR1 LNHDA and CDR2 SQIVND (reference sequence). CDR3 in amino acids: CASSPRGQLGTEAFF. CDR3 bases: TGTGCCAGTAGTCCCCGGGGACAACTAGGAACTGAAGCTTTCTTT.

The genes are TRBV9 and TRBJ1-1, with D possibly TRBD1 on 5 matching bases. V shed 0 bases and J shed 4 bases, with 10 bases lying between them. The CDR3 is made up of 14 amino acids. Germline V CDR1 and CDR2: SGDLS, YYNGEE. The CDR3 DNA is TGTGCCAGCAGCGTAGATGGGGGAGGCACTGAAGCTTTCTTT. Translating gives CASSVDGGGTEAFF. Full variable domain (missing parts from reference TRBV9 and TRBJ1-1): DSGVTQTPKHLITATGQRVTLRCSPRSGDLSVYWYQQSLDQGLQFLIQYYNGEERAKGNILERFSAQQFPDLHSELNLSSLELGDSALYFCASSVDGGGTEAFFGQGTRLTVV.

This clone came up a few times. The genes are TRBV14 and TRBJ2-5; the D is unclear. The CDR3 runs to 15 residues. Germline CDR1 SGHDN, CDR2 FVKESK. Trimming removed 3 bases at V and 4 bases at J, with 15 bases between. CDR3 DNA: TGTGCCAGCAGCCACCTACCCCGGGTGGGAGAGACCCAGTACTTC. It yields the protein CASSHLPRVGETQYF.

CDR3 nucleotide sequence: TGTGCCACCAGCCCTCCCCGAGCGGGGGGGCCTGCCAAAAACATTCAGTACTTC. Encoded protein: CATSPPRAGGPAKNIQYF. The chain joins TRBV15 to TRBJ2-4; TRBD2 aligns across 10 bases. Germline V gives CDR1 LNHNV, CDR2 YYDKDF (reference sequence). V was pared by 5 bases and J by 1 base, with 11 bases of the junction left unmatched. The CDR3 extends over 18 amino acids.

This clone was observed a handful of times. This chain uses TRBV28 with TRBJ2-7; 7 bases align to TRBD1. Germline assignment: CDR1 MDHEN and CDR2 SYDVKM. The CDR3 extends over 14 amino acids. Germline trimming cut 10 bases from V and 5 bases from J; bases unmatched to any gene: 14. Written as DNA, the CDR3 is TGTGCCACCCGTCAAGACAGGGTGAGGAACGAGCAGTACTTC. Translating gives CATRQDRVRNEQYF.

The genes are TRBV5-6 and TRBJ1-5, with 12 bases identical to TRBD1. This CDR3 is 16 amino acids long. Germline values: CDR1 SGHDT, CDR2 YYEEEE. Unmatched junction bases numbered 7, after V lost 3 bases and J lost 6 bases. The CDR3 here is CASSYGTGGRGQPQHF. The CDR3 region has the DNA TGTGCCAGCAGCTACGGGACAGGGGGCCGCGGTCAGCCCCAGCATTTT.

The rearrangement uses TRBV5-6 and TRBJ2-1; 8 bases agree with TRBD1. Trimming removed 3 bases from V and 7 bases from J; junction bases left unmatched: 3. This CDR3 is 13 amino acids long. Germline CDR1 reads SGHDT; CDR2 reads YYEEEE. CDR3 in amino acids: CASSWTGLNEQFF. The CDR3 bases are TGTGCCAGCAGCTGGACAGGGTTGAATGAGCAGTTCTTC.

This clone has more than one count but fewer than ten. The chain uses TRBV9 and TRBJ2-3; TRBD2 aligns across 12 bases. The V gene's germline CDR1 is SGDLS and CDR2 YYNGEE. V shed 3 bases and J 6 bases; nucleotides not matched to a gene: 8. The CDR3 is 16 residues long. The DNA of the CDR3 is TGTGCCAGCAGCGCCTTCGGGACTAGCGGGCCCGATACGCAGTATTTT. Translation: CASSAFGTSGPDTQYF. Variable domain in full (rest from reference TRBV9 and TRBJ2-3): DSGVTQTPKHLITATGQRVTLRCSPRSGDLSVYWYQQSLDQGLQFLIQYYNGEERAKGNILERFSAQQFPDLHSELNLSSLELGDSALYFCASSAFGTSGPDTQYFGPGTRLTVL.

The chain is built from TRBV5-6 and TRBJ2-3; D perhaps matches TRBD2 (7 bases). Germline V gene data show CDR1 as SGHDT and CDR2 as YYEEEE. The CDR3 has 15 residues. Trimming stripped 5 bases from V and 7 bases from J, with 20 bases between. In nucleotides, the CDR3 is TGTGCCAGCAGGCCTCCTCTTGGGGGGGCGAATACGCAGTATTTT. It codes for CASRPPLGGANTQYF.

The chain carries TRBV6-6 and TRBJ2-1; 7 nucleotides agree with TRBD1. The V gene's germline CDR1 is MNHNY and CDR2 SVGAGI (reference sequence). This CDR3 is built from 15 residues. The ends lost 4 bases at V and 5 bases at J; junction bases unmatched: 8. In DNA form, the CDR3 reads TGTGCCAGCAGTTTTAGGGGGCTTGACGACAATGAGCAGTTCTTC. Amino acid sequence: CASSFRGLDDNEQFF.

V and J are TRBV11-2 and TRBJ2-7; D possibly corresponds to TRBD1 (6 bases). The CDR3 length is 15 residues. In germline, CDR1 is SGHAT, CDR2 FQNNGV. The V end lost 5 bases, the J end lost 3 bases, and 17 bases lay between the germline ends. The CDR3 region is CASSPNRGRGYEQYV. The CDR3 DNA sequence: TGTGCCAGCAGCCCAAACCGGGGCAGGGGCTACGAGCAGTACGTC.

CDR3 loop: CASSRDRGRGQPQHF. For the CDR3, the DNA is TGTGCCAGTAGTAGGGACAGGGGGCGGGGGCAGCCCCAGCATTTT. The rearrangement uses TRBV19 and TRBJ1-5, with 12 bases fitting TRBD1. CDR1 and CDR2 (germline): LNHDA, SQIVND (reference sequence). This CDR3 is 15 amino acids long. Trimming cost V 4 bases and J 7 bases; bases outside gene matches: 5.

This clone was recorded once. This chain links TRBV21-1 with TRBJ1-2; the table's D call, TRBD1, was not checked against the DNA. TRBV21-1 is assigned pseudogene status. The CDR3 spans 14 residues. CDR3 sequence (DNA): TGTGCCAGCAGCAAATCCAGGGAAAGTTATGGCTACACCTTC. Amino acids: CASSKSRESYGYTF.